A single sample is the source of the 6 T cell receptor beta chains below, sequenced in a study of blood T cell repertoires in COVID-19. Profiled with immunoSEQ multiplex PCR; TCRdb holds only in-frame clones, not every one. The repertoire includes about 60,000 clones, around 90% of them detected once, and roughly 3.5% sits in the top ten. What was sequenced was peripheral blood. Receptor source: a man aged 45 to 65 with active COVID-19.

The chain couples TRBV25-1 to TRBJ1-4; 7 positions agree with TRBD1. CDR1 and CDR2 from the germline V gene are MGHDK and SYGVNS. CDR3 length: 16 amino acids. Trimming at V came to 2 bases and at J to 8 bases, leaving 11 bases not matched to a gene. The chain's CDR3 is CASSERVGQSREKLFF. CDR3 coding DNA: TGTGCCAGCAGTGAAAGGGTGGGACAGTCACGGGAAAAACTGTTTTTT.

The V gene is TRBV7-2, the J gene TRBJ1-2; TRBD1 aligns across 10 bases. This CDR3 has 15 amino acids. Germline CDR1 SGHTA, CDR2 FQGNSA. V shed 5 bases, J shed 5 bases, and the junction held 8 bases outside the gene matches. The CDR3 sequence: CASSKTPGQGYGYTF. CDR3 nucleotide sequence: TGTGCCAGCAGCAAAACGCCGGGACAGGGGTATGGCTACACCTTC.

V usage is TRBV11-3 and J usage is TRBJ2-3, with 11 positions matching TRBD2. The CDR3 length is 21 residues. The V gene's germline CDR1 is SGHNT and CDR2 YENEEA. V shed 0 bases, J shed 0 bases, and the junction held 14 bases outside the gene matches. CDR3 bases: TGTGCCAGCAGCTTAGAGGCGTGGTCACTAGCGGGGGCCCAGAGCACAGATACGCAGTATTTT. Its protein product is CASSLEAWSLAGAQSTDTQYF.

This chain links TRBV27 with TRBJ2-2; 8 bases map to TRBD1. V shed 6 bases, J shed 5 bases, and the junction held 11 bases outside the gene matches. Germline V gene lookup returns CDR1 MNHEY and CDR2 SMNVEV (reference sequence). CDR3 length equals 16 residues. The CDR3 here is CASSLGMDRDTGELFF. The CDR3 DNA sequence: TGTGCCAGCAGCCTTGGGATGGACAGGGATACCGGGGAGCTGTTTTTT.

The chain combines TRBV19 with TRBJ1-1; 8 bases are a match to TRBD1. The germline V gene has CDR1 LNHDA and CDR2 SQIVND (reference sequence). This CDR3 contains 14 residues. Unmatched junction bases numbered 4, after V lost 5 bases and J lost 2 bases. CDR3 DNA: TGTGCCAGTAGTGGGGGACAGGCCAACACTGAAGCTTTCTTT. Translation gives CASSGGQANTEAFF.

This sequence joins TRBV3-1 (or the pseudogene TRBV3-2) and TRBJ2-1, with TRBD1 as a possible D gene (9 bases). This CDR3 is built from 16 residues. Germline V gene lookup returns CDR1 LGHDT and CDR2 YNNKEL (reference sequence). V was trimmed by 4 bases and J by 6 bases, leaving 19 bases between them. DNA for the CDR3: TGTGCCAGCAGCCCACGCGGGGGGACAGGGATCAATGAGCAGTTCTTC. Translated, it gives CASSPRGGTGINEQFF.